This T cell receptor (beta chain) was identified in a study of PD-L1 blockade in urothelial cancer. The wider study: Male patients with bladder-origin urothelial cancer numbered about nine tenths of the roughly 29.

Repertoires were generated with immunoSEQ multiplex PCR, while TCRdb's copy carries only in-frame clones and drops some. The sample has 30,000 or so clones, approximately 90% seen once; the top ten hold 7.5% to 9.5%. Time point here: peripheral blood 6 weeks after treatment start. Urothelial carcinoma affected the patients, and it was locally advanced or metastatic. The receptor comes from a man older than 75 with urothelial cancer. The sample consisted of PBMCs, taken around atezolizumab (anti-PD-L1) treatment.

The CDR3 protein is CASSLAAIASYEQYF. Here the CDR3 DNA reads TGCGCCAGCAGCTTGGCTGCTATAGCGAGTTACGAGCAGTACTTC. V and J are TRBV5-1 and TRBJ2-7; the D gene is possibly TRBD2 (5 bases). Trimming cost V 0 bases and J 4 bases, with 14 bases left between them. Germline CDR1 is SGHRS and CDR2 is YFSETQ. The CDR3 has 15 residues.